This TCR beta chain was retrieved from a study of CD8 T cells in Susac syndrome. This clonotype was seen a single time. The CDR3 is made up of 15 amino acids. The V gene end was trimmed by 5 bases and the J gene end by 2 bases; junction bases not matched to a gene: 8. The TEMRA cells underwent FACS enrichment, while the CD8+ and CD4+ T cells underwent negative isolation. It was with random hexamers that 0.5 to 1 ug RNA was reverse transcribed. Multiplex immunoSEQ PCR targeted 54 Vbeta and 13 Jbeta TCR beta segments. TCRdb ran MiXCR on the immunoSEQ multiplex PCR reads and lists one entry per CDR3 protein. The sample gives about 70,000 distinct CDR3 sequences, over 90% of which show up once; 0.09% to 0.13% is in the top ten.

This receptor was identified in a human donor with multiple sclerosis. The specimen sequenced was CD4+ T cells from PBMCs. The chain combines TRBV12-3 or TRBV12-4 with TRBJ2-5; 7 nucleotides align to TRBD2. The CDR3 region has the DNA TGTGCCAGCAGTCGAGGCGGGACTATTCAAGAGACCCAGTACTTC. Translated: CASSRGGTIQETQYF.